Below, 30 T cell receptor beta chains from the same sample are listed, as sequenced in a study of T cells in Graves' hyperthyroidism and ophthalmopathy (dated by TCRdb to 2018 to 2020). Library generation was performed with multiplex PCR. Sequenced using an Illumina HiSeq 2000. TCR beta CDR3 regions were amplified from RNA transcripts. A first-round RT-PCR of the TCR CDR3 used the HTBI primer set with the Qiagen OneStep RT-PCR kit. TCRdb reprocessing: public reads trimmed at Q25 with fastp, clones called with MiXCR, in-frame beta chains kept. Rows matching on CDR3 protein sequence are summarized as one entry with the most common DNA and genes. Across this sample there are 470,000 or so distinct CDR3 sequences, with around 20% seen only once. About 26% of the sample belongs to the ten largest clones. The specimen was blood. Receptors were obtained from a man aged 18 to 30 with Graves' hyperthyroidism.

The chain carries TRBV28 and TRBJ2-5; 10 bases line up with TRBD2. The germline V gene has CDR1 MDHEN and CDR2 SYDVKM. V lost 5 bases, J lost 4 bases, and 10 bases stayed unmatched. The CDR3 has 16 residues. In nucleotides, the CDR3 is TGTGCCAGCAGTAAAAAGAGAGCTAGCGGGGGAGAGACCCAGTACTTC. Its protein is CASSKKRASGGETQYF.

The rearrangement links TRBV11-1 to TRBJ1-1; 7 nucleotides agree with TRBD1. The junction had 15 bases not matched to a gene; V was cut back by 7 bases and J by 7 bases. The CDR3 length is 15 residues. In germline, CDR1 is SGHAT, CDR2 FQDESV (reference sequence). DNA of the CDR3: TGTGCCAGCACGAAACAAAGACAGGGTATGGGTGAAGCTTTCTTT. It yields the protein CASTKQRQGMGEAFF.

This clonotype was observed at least ten times. This chain joins TRBV6-1 and TRBJ1-1; TRBD1 aligns across 8 bases. The CDR3 has 15 amino acids. V shed 5 bases, J shed 5 bases, and the junction held 10 bases outside the gene matches. Germline CDR1 MNHNS, CDR2 SASEGT. Here the CDR3 reads CASSRRVTGDTEAFF. CDR3 DNA: TGTGCCAGCAGTCGGCGGGTGACAGGGGATACTGAAGCTTTCTTT.

This rearrangement joins TRBV28 to TRBJ2-2, with D perhaps TRBD1 (6 bases). The CDR3 runs 14 residues. CDR1 is MDHEN and CDR2 is SYDVKM in the germline V gene. V was pared by 6 bases and J by 5 bases, with 13 bases between. For the CDR3, the DNA is TGTGCCAGCAGGGCGACAGGCTATACCGGGGAGCTGTTTTTT. As protein: CASRATGYTGELFF.

This clonotype was seen ten or more times. The V and J genes are TRBV7-7 and TRBJ2-7; the D gene is possibly TRBD2 (6 bases). Germline V CDR1 and CDR2: SSHAT, FNYEAQ (reference sequence). V was pared by 8 bases and J by 2 bases, with 16 bases between. The CDR3 sequence is 14 residues long. The CDR3 DNA follows: TGTGCCAGCCCAAGGAGGGTTTCAACCTACGAGCAGTACTTC. Protein sequence: CASPRRVSTYEQYF.

The J gene is TRBJ1-2, the V gene TRBV15; 8 positions agree with TRBD1. Per the germline V gene, CDR1 is LNHNV and CDR2 is YYDKDF (reference sequence). The J segment lost 3 bases and the V segment lost 0 bases, leaving 3 bases of the junction unmatched. The CDR3 runs to 15 residues. The CDR3 coding sequence is TGTGCCACCAGCAGAGAGGCAGGGGGCTACTATGGCTACACCTTC. Translated, it gives CATSREAGGYYGYTF.

The genes are TRBV9 and TRBJ1-1; no firm D call. The CDR3 loop spans 12 amino acids. V shed 0 bases and J shed 7 bases, with 7 bases lying between them. CDR1 and CDR2 (germline): SGDLS, YYNGEE. The DNA of the CDR3 is TGTGCCAGCAGCGTAGGGACCAATGAAGCTTTCTTT. As protein: CASSVGTNEAFF.

This clonotype has ten or more counts. This chain uses TRBV20-1 with TRBJ1-2; D uncertain. This CDR3 has 11 amino acids. V lost 5 bases, J lost 6 bases, and 10 bases lay in between. Germline V lookup: CDR1 DFQATT, CDR2 SNEGSKA (reference sequence). DNA of the CDR3: TGCAGTGCTGGTTTCAGAGATGGCTACACCTTC. This codes for CSAGFRDGYTF.

The J gene is TRBJ2-3, the V gene TRBV10-1, with TRBD1 matching over 11 bases. V shed 4 bases and J 10 bases; nucleotides not matched to a gene: 1. CDR3 length: 12 residues. Germline CDR1 WNHNN, CDR2 SYGVQD (reference sequence). The CDR3 sequence is CASSAGQGAQYF. CDR3 coding DNA: TGCGCCAGCAGTGCGGGACAGGGGGCGCAGTATTTT.

This clonotype showed up many times. V and J are TRBV6-5 and TRBJ1-2; no clear D gene. V was clipped by 2 bases and J by 3 bases, with 10 bases between them. The CDR3 has 14 residues. Germline assignment: CDR1 MNHEY and CDR2 SVGAGI. CDR3 DNA: TGTGCCAGCAGTTACGGCCAAGGCGACTATGGCTACACCTTC. Its translation is CASSYGQGDYGYTF.

The chain combines TRBV12-3 or TRBV12-4 with TRBJ1-5; TRBD1 agrees at 7 bases. The J segment lost 2 bases and the V segment lost 7 bases, leaving 8 bases of the junction unmatched. The length of the CDR3 is 15 residues. CDR3 nucleotides: TGTGCCAGCACTTCCACAGGGGAGGGCAATCAGCCCCAGCATTTT. Its translation is CASTSTGEGNQPQHF.

This clonotype was observed at least ten times. The J gene is TRBJ2-7, the V gene TRBV10-3; D may be TRBD2 (5 bases). The CDR3 has 13 residues. The germline gives CDR1 ENHRY, CDR2 SYGVKD. V lost 7 bases, J lost 6 bases, and 16 bases lay in between. This chain's CDR3 is CAITPRGRSEQYF. CDR3 in DNA: TGTGCCATCACCCCCCGAGGGAGATCCGAGCAGTACTTC.

The chain employs TRBV18 and TRBJ1-2; D not resolved. The germline gives CDR1 KGHSH, CDR2 LQKENI. CDR3 length: 13 amino acids. V was shortened by 3 bases and J by 3 bases, with 8 bases between the two germline ends. The CDR3 region has the DNA TGTGCCAGCTCACCCTTGGCGGACTATGGCTACACCTTC. Translating it yields CASSPLADYGYTF.

This clonotype was observed at least ten times. The chain uses TRBV4-1 and TRBJ2-7; D remains ambiguous. Germline CDR1 MGHRA, CDR2 YSYEKL. Between the trimmed V and J ends, which lost 0 bases and 3 bases, there was a span of 12 bases. The CDR3 is 15 residues long. The CDR3 spells CASSQEAHSSYEQYF. DNA for the CDR3: TGCGCCAGCAGCCAAGAGGCTCACAGCAGCTACGAGCAGTACTTC.

V gene TRBV20-1 combines with J gene TRBJ2-1; 10 bases agree with TRBD2. The CDR3 is 17 amino acids. CDR1 and CDR2 (germline): DFQATT, SNEGSKA (reference sequence). Trimming cost V 5 bases and J 3 bases; bases outside gene matches: 13. The CDR3 region has the DNA TGCAGTGCTCCCCCCAGCGGGGGGGCTGGATACTACAATGAGCAGTTCTTC. Amino acid sequence: CSAPPSGGAGYYNEQFF.

Ten or more counts support this clonotype. The rearrangement links TRBV27 to TRBJ2-7, with 10 bases fitting TRBD1. CDR1 MNHEY and CDR2 SMNVEV come from the germline V gene (reference sequence). CDR3 size: 14 residues. V was clipped by 6 bases and J by 7 bases; unmatched bases: 9. The CDR3 region has the DNA TGTGCCAGCAGATCCGGGACAGGGGTTGGGGAGCAGTACTTC. Translated: CASRSGTGVGEQYF.

In its sample, this clonotype was seen many times. Since the CDR3 does not end with the conserved phenylalanine or tryptophan, this likely comes from a read error. The chain combines TRBV7-9 with TRBJ1-1, with D possibly TRBD1 on 6 matching bases. This CDR3 is 16 amino acids long. The germline V gene has CDR1 SEHNR and CDR2 FQNEAQ (reference sequence). Deletions cut 1 base from V and 0 bases from J, with 12 bases between. The CDR3 here is CASSLGAGALNTEAFL. CDR3 DNA: TGTGCCAGCAGCTTAGGGGCAGGGGCGTTGAACACTGAAGCTTTCCTT.

This clonotype showed up many times. The V call is TRBV28, the J call TRBJ2-2, with TRBD2 identical over 12 bases. The J segment lost 9 bases and the V segment lost 4 bases, leaving 9 bases of the junction unmatched. Germline CDR1 MDHEN, CDR2 SYDVKM. The CDR3 has 16 amino acids. The CDR3 nucleotides are TGTGCCAGCAGTTCTCCGACTAGCGGGGGCCACCGGGAGCTGTTTTTT. Its protein product is CASSSPTSGGHRELFF.

This clonotype was picked up many times. The gene calls are TRBV28 and TRBJ1-1, with 10 bases lining up with TRBD1. The germline CDR1 and CDR2 sequences are MDHEN and SYDVKM. The CDR3 sequence is 16 residues long. V lost 4 bases to trimming and J lost 4 bases; unmatched junction nucleotides: 9. The CDR3 loop reads CASSSHPGQGTTEAFF. In DNA, the CDR3 is TGTGCCAGCAGTTCCCACCCGGGACAGGGGACCACTGAAGCTTTCTTT.

In this sample, this clonotype turned up a few times. A much larger clone differs from this one at a single base, so this may be a read error. V is TRBV27 and J is TRBJ2-4, with 7 bases aligning to TRBD1. Germline assignment: CDR1 MNHEY and CDR2 SMNVEV (reference sequence). The CDR3 extends over 14 amino acids. In DNA, the CDR3 is TGTGCCAGCAGTTTAAGGGGACAGATAAACATTAAGTACTTC. Translation: CASSLRGQINIKYF.

The sample holds many counts of this clonotype. The CDR3 DNA is TGTGCCAGCAGTTTAGACGGCGGGGGCACTGAAGCTTTCTTT. This encodes CASSLDGGGTEAFF. This rearrangement joins TRBV12-3 or TRBV12-4 to TRBJ1-1, with a weak D call TRBD1 (5 bases). The CDR3 contains 14 residues. V lost 1 base and J lost 4, with 10 bases in between.

In the case of this clonotype: This sequence may be a read error, since a much larger clone differs from it by one base. The chain has TRBV20-1 and TRBJ2-7; maybe TRBD1 (6 bases). The CDR3 length is 17 residues. Trimming removed 4 bases at V and 2 bases at J, with 24 bases between. Germline-derived CDR1 and CDR2 are DFQATT and SNEGSKA (reference sequence). The CDR3 region is CSATPIYREFATYEQYF. The CDR3 DNA sequence: TGCAGTGCTACGCCCATTTACAGGGAGTTCGCCACCTACGAGCAGTACTTC.

This clonotype turned up a few times. The chain combines TRBV11-2 with TRBJ2-2; D may be TRBD1 or TRBD2 (5 bases each). The CDR3 has 15 residues. The ends were cut back, 6 bases at V and 6 bases at J, with 17 bases in the middle. Germline-derived CDR1 and CDR2 are SGHAT and FQNNGV. The CDR3 sequence: CASSPGPVYAGELFF. As DNA, the CDR3 is TGTGCCAGCAGTCCGGGGCCGGTGTACGCCGGGGAGCTGTTTTTT.

As regards this clonotype: This could be a read error, since a much larger clone is one nucleotide away. The chain joins TRBV6-2 or TRBV6-3 to TRBJ2-5; 7 positions agree with TRBD2. Germline V gene data show CDR1 as MNHEY and CDR2 as SVGEGT. The length of the CDR3 is 14 residues. CDR3 sequence (DNA): TGTGTCAGCAGTCAGGGTGGGACTAAAGAGACCCAGTACTTC. Translated: CVSSQGGTKETQYF.

In this sample, this clonotype turned up many times. V usage is TRBV28 and J usage is TRBJ1-1; D is undetermined. The V gene's germline CDR1 is MDHEN and CDR2 SYDVKM. CDR3 length equals 10 residues. Trimming pared 6 bases from V and 6 bases from J, leaving 5 bases between. CDR3 in amino acids: CASRAAEAFF. In DNA form, the CDR3 reads TGTGCCAGCAGGGCCGCTGAAGCTTTCTTT.

This clonotype was counted ten times or more. The DNA for the CDR3 is TGCGCCAGCAGCTCCGGACTAGCGGGGGGGCCGAGGGGGGAGACCCAGTACTTC. Translating gives CASSSGLAGGPRGETQYF. The chain couples TRBV5-1 to TRBJ2-5, with 15 bases fitting TRBD2. Germline lookup yields CDR1 SGHRS and CDR2 YFSETQ. The CDR3 runs to 18 residues. Trimming removed 3 bases from V and 5 bases from J; junction bases left unmatched: 11.

This clonotype was detected ten times or more. The rearrangement joins TRBV12-3 or TRBV12-4 to TRBJ1-5; 8 bases agree with TRBD1. The V gene end was trimmed by 8 bases and the J gene end by 7 bases; junction bases not matched to a gene: 13. The CDR3 is 15 residues long. The DNA of the CDR3 is TGTGCCAGCCAGAAAGCGGGACAGGTTGGCCAGCCCCAGCATTTT. It specifies CASQKAGQVGQPQHF.

This clonotype was seen at least ten times. V and J are TRBV5-1 and TRBJ2-2, with D maybe TRBD1 (6 bases). Looked up from germline, CDR1 is SGHRS and CDR2 is YFSETQ. This CDR3 has 15 residues. The V gene lost 2 bases and the J gene lost 0 bases, with 8 bases spanning the gap. The CDR3 sequence is CASSFDRTNTGELFF. The CDR3 coding sequence is TGCGCCAGCAGCTTCGACAGGACGAACACCGGGGAGCTGTTTTTT. Together with reference TRBV5-1 and TRBJ2-2, the CDR3 gives the full variable domain: KAGVTQTPRYLIKTRGQQVTLSCSPISGHRSVSWYQQTPGQGLQFLFEYFSETQRNKGNFPGRFSGRQFSNSRSEMNVSTLELGDSALYLCASSFDRTNTGELFFGEGSRLTVL.

This clonotype has at least ten counts. CDR3 sequence (DNA): TGTGCCAGCAGTGCGTTTGCGGGGAACCCCTACGAGCAGTACTTC. Translated: CASSAFAGNPYEQYF. The J gene is TRBJ2-7, the V gene TRBV2; weak D call: TRBD2 (6 bases). Germline V gene data show CDR1 as SNHLY and CDR2 as FYNNEI. CDR3 size: 15 residues. The V end lost 4 bases, the J end lost 2 bases, and 15 bases lay between the germline ends. Together with reference TRBV2 and TRBJ2-7, the CDR3 gives the full variable domain: EPEVTQTPSHQVTQMGQEVILRCVPISNHLYFYWYRQILGQKVEFLVSFYNNEISEKSEIFDDQFSVERPDGSNFTLKIRSTKLEDSAMYFCASSAFAGNPYEQYFGPGTRLTVT.

The CDR3 DNA reads TGTGCCAGCAGTCCAAAACGCGGACAGCCTCTTAGGGACACCTTC. Translated: CASSPKRGQPLRDTF. The gene calls are TRBV6-1 and TRBJ1-2, with D tentatively TRBD1 (6 bases). The V gene lost 5 bases and the J gene lost 12 bases, with 25 bases spanning the gap. The germline V gene encodes CDR1 MNHNS and CDR2 SASEGT. The CDR3 has 15 amino acids.